This entry lists 3 T cell receptor beta chains sequenced from one sample in a study of PD-L1 blockade in urothelial cancer. The table came from immunoSEQ multiplex PCR; TCRdb's copy has only in-frame clones and leaves some out. The sample lists approximately 52,000 clones, around three quarters seen once, with around 3.6% in the top ten. The specimen was PBMCs, collected around atezolizumab (anti-PD-L1) treatment. The receptor source for this set is an older man with urothelial cancer.

The J gene is TRBJ2-7, the V gene TRBV2; the match to TRBD2 covers 11 bases. The trim removed 6 bases at V and 3 bases at J, leaving 7 bases unmatched. The CDR3 has 15 amino acids. Germline CDR1 is SNHLY and CDR2 is FYNNEI. The CDR3 DNA is TGTGCCAGCAGGGCCGGGACTAGCGGAGTCTACGAGCAGTACTTC. Residues: CASRAGTSGVYEQYF. Complete variable domain (other parts from reference TRBV2 and TRBJ2-7): EPEVTQTPSHQVTQMGQEVILRCVPISNHLYFYWYRQILGQKVEFLVSFYNNEISEKSEIFDDQFSVERPDGSNFTLKIRSTKLEDSAMYFCASRAGTSGVYEQYFGPGTRLTVT.

This clone was seen a handful of times. The rearrangement joins TRBV7-6 to TRBJ2-5; no firm D call. The CDR3 totals 14 residues. Trimming took 5 bases from V and 13 from J, leaving 23 bases between them. Germline V lookup: CDR1 SGHVS, CDR2 FNYEAQ. DNA for the CDR3: TGTGCCAGCAGCCCCAACTTAGGTCCTCCGAGGCGGTACTTC. Residues: CASSPNLGPPRRYF.

The chain combines TRBV5-1 with TRBJ2-7; 8 nucleotides align to TRBD1. V was clipped by 0 bases and J by 7 bases; unmatched bases: 6. The CDR3 extends over 14 amino acids. The V gene's germline CDR1 is SGHRS and CDR2 YFSETQ. The CDR3 is CASSLDSRGREQYF. The CDR3 bases are TGCGCCAGCAGCTTGGACAGCAGGGGGCGAGAGCAGTACTTC.